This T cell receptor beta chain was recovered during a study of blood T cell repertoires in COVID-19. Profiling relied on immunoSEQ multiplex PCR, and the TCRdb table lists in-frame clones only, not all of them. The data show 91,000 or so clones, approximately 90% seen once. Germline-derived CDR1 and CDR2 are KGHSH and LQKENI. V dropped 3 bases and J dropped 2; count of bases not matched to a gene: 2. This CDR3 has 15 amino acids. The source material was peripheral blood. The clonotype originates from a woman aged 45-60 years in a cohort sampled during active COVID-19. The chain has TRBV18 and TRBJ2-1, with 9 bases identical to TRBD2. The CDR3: CASSPLAGAYNEQFF. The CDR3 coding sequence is TGTGCCAGCTCACCTTTAGCGGGAGCCTACAATGAGCAGTTCTTC.